One and the same sample provided the 16 T cell receptor beta chains below, sequenced in a study of cytomegalovirus exposure and HLA in healthy donors. Primers included in the PCR were 60 Vbeta and 13 Jbeta primers. Sequencing was performed with immunoSEQ multiplex PCR; in TCRdb, only in-frame clones are kept and a portion is missing. The repertoire holds 160,000 or so clones, with around 80% as singletons. The sample taken for sequencing was PBMCs. The receptors shown here come from a male donor in good health and CMV-seronegative.

The J gene is TRBJ2-5, the V gene TRBV29-1; D might be TRBD1 (6 bases). The J call may be wrong; the DNA end is better matched by TRBJ2-7. Germline loops: CDR1 SQVTM, CDR2 ANQGSEA. CDR3 length equals 14 residues. Here the CDR3 reads CSVEDPGESYEQYF. The CDR3, as DNA: TGCAGCGTTGAAGATCCAGGGGAGTCGTACGAGCAGTACTTC.

This clone was seen only once. V usage is TRBV27 and J usage is TRBJ2-5; D might be TRBD2 (6 bases). Trimming removed 0 bases from V and 6 bases from J, with 11 bases in between. The CDR3 has 14 amino acids. Germline assignment: CDR1 MNHEY and CDR2 SMNVEV (reference sequence). The CDR3 spells CASSLSGGGKTQYF. CDR3 bases: TGTGCCAGCAGTTTATCGGGGGGTGGGAAGACCCAGTACTTC.

This chain links TRBV5-1 with TRBJ2-5, with 11 bases aligning to TRBD2. The end of the DNA aligns better with TRBJ2-7, so the J call may be wrong. CDR1 is SGHRS, CDR2 YFSETQ, per germline. This CDR3 is 15 amino acids long. The CDR3 region is CASSLTSGSYYEQYF. CDR3 bases: TGCGCCAGCAGCTTGACTAGCGGGAGCTACTACGAGCAGTACTTC.

This chain connects TRBV2 to TRBJ2-1; weak D call: TRBD2 (6 bases). In germline, CDR1 is SNHLY, CDR2 FYNNEI. CDR3 size: 15 residues. V dropped 8 bases and J dropped 3 bases, with 17 bases sitting between them. CDR3 coding DNA: TGTGCCAGCTCTGACTGGATGGGACTCTACAATGAGCAGTTCTTC. This gives the protein CASSDWMGLYNEQFF.

The genes are TRBV7-2 and TRBJ1-4, with a weak D call TRBD1 (5 bases). V dropped 1 base and J dropped 3 bases, with 9 bases sitting between them. Germline CDR1 SGHTA, CDR2 FQGNSA. This CDR3 is 15 amino acids long. CDR3 residues: CASSLEQAPNEKLFF. The DNA of the CDR3 is TGTGCCAGCAGCTTAGAACAGGCGCCTAATGAAAAACTGTTTTTT. Looking up the rest from reference TRBV7-2 and TRBJ1-4 gives the full variable domain: GAGVSQSPSNKVTEKGKDVELRCDPISGHTALYWYRQSLGQGLEFLIYFQGNSAPDKSGLPSDRFSAERTGGSVSTLTIQRTQQEDSAVYLCASSLEQAPNEKLFFGSGTQLSVL.

The V and J genes are TRBV6-5 and TRBJ2-1; TRBD2 matches at 8 bases. The CDR3 spans 11 residues. The V and J ends lost 6 bases and 16 bases, in that order; junction bases with no gene match: 8. In germline, CDR1 is MNHEY, CDR2 SVGAGI. The CDR3 DNA follows: TGTGCCAGCAGCTCCGGGACTAGGGACTTCTTC. Amino acids: CASSSGTRDFF.

The chain is built from TRBV7-3 and TRBJ1-1, with unresolved D. V was pared by 0 bases and J by 1 base, with 6 bases between. CDR1 and CDR2 (germline): SGHTA, FQGTGA. CDR3 length: 14 residues. CDR3 DNA sequence: TGTGCCAGCAGCTTAACAGGGAGGAACACTGAAGCTTTCTTT. It encodes CASSLTGRNTEAFF.

This clone came up a few times. This same CDR3 is encoded by further DNA sequences in the sample. The chain couples TRBV7-6 to TRBJ2-2; a weak D match, TRBD1 (5 bases). CDR3 length equals 15 residues. Per germline, CDR1 SGHVS and CDR2 FNYEAQ. V was shortened by 0 bases and J by 2 bases, with 7 bases between the two germline ends. CDR3 residues: CASSLAQGNTGELFF. CDR3 DNA: TGTGCCAGCAGCTTAGCTCAGGGAAACACCGGGGAGCTGTTTTTT.

The chain joins TRBV7-2 to TRBJ2-5, with 7 nucleotides matching TRBD2. With 7 bases clipped from V and 2 bases from J, the junction kept 4 bases outside the gene matches. This CDR3 has 13 amino acids. The germline V gene encodes CDR1 SGHTA and CDR2 FQGNSA. The CDR3 DNA follows: TGTGCCAGCAACGGGGGGAATCAAGAGACCCAGTACTTC. Its protein product is CASNGGNQETQYF.

The chain combines TRBV28 with TRBJ2-5, with D maybe TRBD2 (6 bases). The V end was cut by 3 bases, the J end by 1 base, with 15 bases between. From germline, CDR1 is MDHEN and CDR2 SYDVKM. The CDR3 extends over 16 amino acids. The CDR3 sequence: CASSFAAGLPQETQYF. CDR3 coding DNA: TGTGCCAGCAGTTTTGCGGCCGGACTACCCCAAGAGACCCAGTACTTC.

The chain combines TRBV19 with TRBJ2-2; TRBD2 aligns across 10 bases. CDR1 LNHDA and CDR2 SQIVND come from the germline V gene (reference sequence). This CDR3 is 13 amino acids long. Unmatched junction bases numbered 3, after V lost 11 bases and J lost 3 bases. The CDR3 protein is CAGGLAYTGELFF. CDR3 DNA: TGTGCCGGGGGACTAGCGTACACCGGGGAGCTGTTTTTT. Drawing the rest from reference TRBV19 and TRBJ2-2, the complete variable domain is DGGITQSPKYLFRKEGQNVTLSCEQNLNHDAMYWYRQDPGQGLRLIYYSQIVNDFQKGDIAEGYSVSREKKESFPLTVTSAQKNPTAFYLCAGGLAYTGELFFGEGSRLTVL.

The chain is built from TRBV5-1 and TRBJ2-2; 13 bases map to TRBD2. This CDR3 spans 16 amino acids. Germline V gene sequence: CDR1 SGHRS, CDR2 YFSETQ. The V gene end was trimmed by 2 bases and the J gene end by 7 bases; junction bases not matched to a gene: 5. Written as DNA, the CDR3 is TGCGCCAGCAGCTTACTAGCGGGAGGGCAAAGCGGGGAGCTGTTTTTT. Translating it yields CASSLLAGGQSGELFF.

The chain is built from TRBV5-1 and TRBJ2-7; 9 bases are shared with TRBD1. With V trimmed by 1 base and J by 7 bases, 9 bases remained unmatched. Germline-derived CDR1 and CDR2 are SGHRS and YFSETQ. The CDR3 contains 15 residues. In DNA, the CDR3 is TGCGCCAGCAGCTTGTCCGGGACAGGGTTAGAAGAGCAGTACTTC. Translated: CASSLSGTGLEEQYF.

The chain employs TRBV5-8 and TRBJ2-4, with a possible D match to TRBD2 (5 bases). The CDR3 contains 16 residues. V lost 3 bases and J lost 1, with 14 bases in between. From germline, CDR1 is SGHTS and CDR2 YDEGEE. CDR3 region: CASSSGLFEAKNIQYF. The CDR3 bases are TGTGCCAGCAGCTCCGGACTGTTCGAGGCCAAAAACATTCAGTACTTC. Variable domain in full (rest from reference TRBV5-8 and TRBJ2-4): EAGVTQSPTHLIKTRGQQATLRCSPISGHTSVYWYQQALGLGLQFLLWYDEGEERNRGNFPPRFSGRQFPNYSSELNVNALELEDSALYLCASSSGLFEAKNIQYFGAGTRLSVL.

The chain combines TRBV7-6 with TRBJ2-7; TRBD2 agrees at 8 bases. Germline lookup yields CDR1 SGHVS and CDR2 FNYEAQ. V lost 5 bases, J lost 2 bases, and 8 bases stayed unmatched. This CDR3 is built from 15 residues. The CDR3 sequence is CASSPPGAGAYEQYF. In nucleotides, the CDR3 is TGTGCCAGCAGCCCCCCGGGAGCGGGAGCCTACGAGCAGTACTTC.

The chain uses TRBV25-1 and TRBJ2-7, with D hard to call. Germline V CDR1 and CDR2: MGHDK, SYGVNS. CDR3 size: 12 residues. V was trimmed by 2 bases and J by 3 bases, leaving 5 bases between them. CDR3 nucleotide sequence: TGTGCCAGCAGTGAAACAGTCTACGAGCAGTACTTC. Residues: CASSETVYEQYF.